This section outlines one TCR beta chain sequence together with its context. No antigen is known for it. The data derive from a study of T cell repertoires and HLA-DP antigens. Study-wide findings and caveats: Clones undetected before culture averaged about 33% against one allele and about 55% against the other.

Each pre-culture CD4+ sample aimed for hundreds of thousands of T cell genomes at deep resolution. Profiling relied on immunoSEQ multiplex PCR, and the TCRdb table lists in-frame clones only, not all of them. Of fewer than 95,000 clones listed, 86% are singletons. There are 18 residues in the CDR3. Germline assignment: CDR1 SGHTA and CDR2 FQGNSA. Trimming stripped 4 bases from V and 2 bases from J, with 24 bases between. Input material: CD4+ T cells from PBMCs. The chain uses TRBV7-2 and TRBJ2-7; maybe TRBD2 (7 bases). This receptor was identified in a middle-aged man in good health and CMV-seronegative. The chain's CDR3 is CASSSQGGRGLNAYEQYF. The CDR3 region has the DNA TGTGCCAGCAGCTCCCAAGGGGGGCGGGGGCTGAATGCCTACGAGCAGTACTTC.